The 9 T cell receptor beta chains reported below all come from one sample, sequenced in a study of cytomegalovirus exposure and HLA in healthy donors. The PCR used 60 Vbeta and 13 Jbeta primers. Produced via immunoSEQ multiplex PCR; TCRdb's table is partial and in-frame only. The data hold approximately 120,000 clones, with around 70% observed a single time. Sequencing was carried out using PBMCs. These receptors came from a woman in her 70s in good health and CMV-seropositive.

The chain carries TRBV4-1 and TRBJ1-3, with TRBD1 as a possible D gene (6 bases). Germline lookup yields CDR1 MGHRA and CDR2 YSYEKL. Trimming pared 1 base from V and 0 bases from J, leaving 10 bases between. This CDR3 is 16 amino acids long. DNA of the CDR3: TGCGCCAGCAGCCAAGGGACAGCATACTCTGGAAACACCATATATTTT. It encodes CASSQGTAYSGNTIYF.

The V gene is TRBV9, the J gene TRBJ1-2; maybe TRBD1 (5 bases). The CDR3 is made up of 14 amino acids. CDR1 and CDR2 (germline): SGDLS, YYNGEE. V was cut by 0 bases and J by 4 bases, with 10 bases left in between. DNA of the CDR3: TGTGCCAGCAGCGTAGATCAGGGCCCCTATGGCTACACCTTC. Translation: CASSVDQGPYGYTF. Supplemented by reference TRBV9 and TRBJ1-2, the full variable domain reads DSGVTQTPKHLITATGQRVTLRCSPRSGDLSVYWYQQSLDQGLQFLIQYYNGEERAKGNILERFSAQQFPDLHSELNLSSLELGDSALYFCASSVDQGPYGYTFGSGTRLTVV.

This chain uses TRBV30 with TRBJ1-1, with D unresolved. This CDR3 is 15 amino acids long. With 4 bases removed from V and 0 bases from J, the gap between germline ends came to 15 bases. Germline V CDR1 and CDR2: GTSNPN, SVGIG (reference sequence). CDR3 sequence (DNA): TGTGCCTGGAAGGACGGAGGCATCATGAACACTGAAGCTTTCTTT. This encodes CAWKDGGIMNTEAFF.

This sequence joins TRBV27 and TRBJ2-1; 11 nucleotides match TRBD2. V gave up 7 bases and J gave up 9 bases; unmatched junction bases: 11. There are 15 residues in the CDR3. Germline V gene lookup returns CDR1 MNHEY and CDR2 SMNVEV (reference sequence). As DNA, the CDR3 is TGTGCCAGCACACCCCTATCTAGCGGGGGGCCTGAGCAGTTCTTC. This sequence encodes CASTPLSSGGPEQFF.

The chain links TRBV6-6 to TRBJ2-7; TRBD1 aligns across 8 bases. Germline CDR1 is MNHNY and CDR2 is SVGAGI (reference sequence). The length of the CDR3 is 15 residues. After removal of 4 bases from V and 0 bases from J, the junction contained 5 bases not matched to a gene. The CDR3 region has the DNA TGTGCCAGCAGTTCAACAGGGGGGAGCTCCTACGAGCAGTACTTC. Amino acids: CASSSTGGSSYEQYF.

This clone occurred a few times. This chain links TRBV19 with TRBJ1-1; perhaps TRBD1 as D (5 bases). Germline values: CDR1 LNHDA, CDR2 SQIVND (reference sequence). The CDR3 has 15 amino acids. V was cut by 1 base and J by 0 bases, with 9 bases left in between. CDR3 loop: CASSIGRRVNTEAFF. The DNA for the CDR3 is TGTGCCAGTAGTATAGGGCGCAGGGTGAACACTGAAGCTTTCTTT.

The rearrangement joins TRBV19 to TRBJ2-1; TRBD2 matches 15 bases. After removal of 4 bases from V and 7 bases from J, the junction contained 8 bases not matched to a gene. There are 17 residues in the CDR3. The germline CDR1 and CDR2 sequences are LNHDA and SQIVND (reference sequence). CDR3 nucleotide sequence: TGTGCCAGTAGTAGGGGACTAGCGGGGGGCGTGGAGAATGAGCAGTTCTTC. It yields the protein CASSRGLAGGVENEQFF.

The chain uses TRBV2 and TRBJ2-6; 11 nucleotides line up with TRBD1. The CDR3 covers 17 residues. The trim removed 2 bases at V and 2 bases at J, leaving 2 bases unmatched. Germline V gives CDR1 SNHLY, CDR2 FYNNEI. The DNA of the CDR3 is TGTGCCAGCAGTGAAACGGGACAGGGGGCTGGGGCCAACGTCCTGACTTTC. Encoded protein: CASSETGQGAGANVLTF.

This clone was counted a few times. Here the CDR3 DNA reads TGTGCCAGCTCACCGGGACAGATTATGAACACTGAAGCTTTCTTT. Translation: CASSPGQIMNTEAFF. V and J are TRBV18 and TRBJ1-1; 7 bases fit TRBD1. From germline, CDR1 is KGHSH and CDR2 LQKENI. The CDR3 spans 15 residues. V lost 3 bases, J lost 0 bases, and 4 bases stayed unmatched.